This record covers a single T cell receptor beta chain. The antigen remains undetermined. The donors were part of the 120-subject validation cohort, which stood apart from the 666-subject first cohort. This entry is derived from a study of cytomegalovirus exposure and HLA in healthy donors. Broader study findings: Many donors carried some public TCRs, although rarity characterized most TCR sequences.

Profiled with immunoSEQ multiplex PCR; TCRdb holds only in-frame clones, not every one. The sample yields some 170,000 clones, around nine tenths seen once. Trimming stripped 6 bases from V and 0 bases from J, with 9 bases between. Germline values: CDR1 MNHEY, CDR2 SMNVEV (reference sequence). There are 14 residues in the CDR3. The specimen sequenced was PBMCs. V gene TRBV27 combines with J gene TRBJ1-5; D call uncertain. The source is a young man in good health and CMV-seropositive. The CDR3 nucleotides are TGTGCCAGCAGCGAACATCATAGCAATCAGCCCCAGCATTTT. Its translation: CASSEHHSNQPQHF.